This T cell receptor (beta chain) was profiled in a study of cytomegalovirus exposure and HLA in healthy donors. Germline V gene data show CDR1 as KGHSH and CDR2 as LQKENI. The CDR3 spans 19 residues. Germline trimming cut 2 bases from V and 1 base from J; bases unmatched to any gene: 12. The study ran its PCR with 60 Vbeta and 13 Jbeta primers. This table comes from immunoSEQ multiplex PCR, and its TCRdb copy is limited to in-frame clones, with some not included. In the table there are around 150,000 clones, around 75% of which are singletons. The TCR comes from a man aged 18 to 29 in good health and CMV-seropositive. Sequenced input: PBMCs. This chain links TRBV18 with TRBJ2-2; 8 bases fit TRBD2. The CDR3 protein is CASSPVIAGPLQNTGELFF. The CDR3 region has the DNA TGTGCCAGCTCACCAGTAATAGCGGGACCACTCCAGAACACCGGGGAGCTGTTTTTT.